In its sample, the clone carrying this T cell receptor (beta chain) was seen a few times. The antigen remains unidentified. The V segment lost 10 bases and the J segment 8 bases; nucleotides outside the gene matches: 19. This CDR3 has 16 residues. Germline V gene data show CDR1 as SGHTA and CDR2 as FQGNSA. The data originate from a study of cytomegalovirus exposure and HLA in healthy donors. Study-wide results and caveats: Earlier results showed most TCR beta V segments being productive about 87% or about 30% of the time.

The PCR used 60 Vbeta and 13 Jbeta primers. The data were produced by immunoSEQ multiplex PCR, yet TCRdb's version contains in-frame clones alone and is incomplete. The sample records about 160,000 clones, more than 65% being singletons. The clonotype was recovered from a man younger than 35 in good health and CMV-seropositive. The sample taken for sequencing was PBMCs. The chain couples TRBV7-2 to TRBJ1-2; 10 bases align to TRBD1. The CDR3 spells CATHLGTGAAPRGYTF. The CDR3 coding sequence is TGTGCCACACACCTAGGGACAGGGGCCGCACCCCGGGGCTACACCTTC.